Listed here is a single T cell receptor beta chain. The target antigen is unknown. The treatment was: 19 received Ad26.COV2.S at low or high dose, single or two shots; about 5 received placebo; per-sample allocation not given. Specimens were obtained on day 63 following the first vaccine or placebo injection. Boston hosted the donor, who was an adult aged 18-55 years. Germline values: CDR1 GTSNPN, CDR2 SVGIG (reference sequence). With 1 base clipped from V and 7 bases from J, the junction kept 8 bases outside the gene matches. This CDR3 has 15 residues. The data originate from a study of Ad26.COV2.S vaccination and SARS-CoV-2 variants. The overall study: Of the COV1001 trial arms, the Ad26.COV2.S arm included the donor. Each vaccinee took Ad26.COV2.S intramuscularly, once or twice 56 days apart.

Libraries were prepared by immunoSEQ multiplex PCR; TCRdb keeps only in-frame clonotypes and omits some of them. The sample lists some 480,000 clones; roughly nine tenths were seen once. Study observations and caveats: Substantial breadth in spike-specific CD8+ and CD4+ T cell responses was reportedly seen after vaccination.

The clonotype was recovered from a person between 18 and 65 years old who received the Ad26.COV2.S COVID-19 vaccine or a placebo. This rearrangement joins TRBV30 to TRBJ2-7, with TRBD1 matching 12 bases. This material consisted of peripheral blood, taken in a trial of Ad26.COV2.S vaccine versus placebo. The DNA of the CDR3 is TGTGCCTGGAGTGCCCTCCGGGACAGGGGGCATGAGCAGTACTTC. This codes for CAWSALRDRGHEQYF. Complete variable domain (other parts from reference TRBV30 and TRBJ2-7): SQTIHQWPATLVQPVGSPLSLECTVEGTSNPNLYWYRQAAGRGLQLLFYSVGIGQISSEVPQNLSASRPQDRQFILSSKKLLLSDSGFYLCAWSALRDRGHEQYFGPGTRLTVT.